This is a list of T cell receptor beta chains from one sample in a study of cytomegalovirus exposure and HLA in healthy donors. Only in-frame clones appear in the TCRdb table, and some are missing; sequencing was by immunoSEQ multiplex PCR. This table has 50,000 to 65,000 clones, roughly 89% appearing once. Sequenced input: PBMCs. These receptor sequences come from a woman between 18 and 29 years old in good health and CMV-seropositive. The conserved cysteine and the conserved F or W are not part of the CDR3 here.

j_call	v_call	cdr3_aa
TRBJ1-1	TRBV30	AWSVQRGVNTEAF
TRBJ1-2	TRBV18	ASSRQGSYT
TRBJ2-7	TRBV6-5	ASSLHRDTYEQY
TRBJ2-1	TRBV6-4	ASSDSSGGAGEQF
TRBJ2-5	TRBV4-1	ASSPRTRETQY
TRBJ1-4	TRBV6-5	ASRRGQGGEKLF
TRBJ1-2	TRBV7-3	ASSLTGDRLGGYT
TRBJ1-4	TRBV29-1	SVAGDDNEKLF
TRBJ1-2	TRBV6-5	ASSYSGGLGGYT
TRBJ1-5	TRBV15	ASTGGYGNQPQH
TRBJ2-7	TRBV11-3	ASSSLAGSSEQY
TRBJ2-3	TRBV4-1	ASSQQGTDTQY
TRBJ1-1	TRBV7-2	ASSPYRGGYTEAF